This record looks at one T cell receptor (beta chain) sequence and its context. The CDR3 has 14 residues. V was cut by 1 base and J by 3 bases, with 10 bases left in between. From germline, CDR1 is LGHNA and CDR2 YSLEER. The data were obtained in a study of blood T cell repertoires in COVID-19. Turning to the study itself: From T cells, B-cell-depleted T cells, or PBMCs came the material, which was cDNA or gDNA.

The assay was immunoSEQ multiplex PCR, and TCRdb's table has in-frame clones only and misses some. The table includes about 68,000 clones, roughly 84% detected once. The source is an elderly man with acute or convalescent COVID-19. What was sequenced was peripheral blood. The genes are TRBV4-3 and TRBJ2-7; D ambiguous. The CDR3 region has the DNA TGCGCCAGCAGCCAAGGGTTGGGCTACTACGAGCAGTACTTC. Protein sequence: CASSQGLGYYEQYF.